This T cell receptor (beta chain) was sequenced in a study of regulatory T cells in long-lasting Graves disease. Study results and limitations: Authors noted too few samples as a limitation.

Time point denoted: newly diagnosed GD, antithyroid drugs for less than 3 months. From PBMCs, RNA was extracted and then used to make the TCR library. As to this clonotype: The antigen remains undetermined.

Combining iRepertoire HTBI primers with Arm-PCR of CDR3 regions, the authors built TCR beta libraries. One entry per CDR3 protein, called by TCRdb with MiXCR from the multiplex PCR reads. Of under 450,000 distinct CDR3 sequences in the sample, about a sixth are singletons; the top ten hold over 20%. These data also formed part of another study, on T cells in Graves' hyperthyroidism and ophthalmopathy. From that report: Most thyroid clonotypes that were expanded above 0.001 also turned up in blood. Ophthalmopathy was separated from stable hyperthyroidism by a 13 V-J model.

The receptor was isolated from a woman between 18 and 29 years old with Graves disease. Sequenced here: peripheral blood mononuclear cells (PBMCs), sampled at new diagnosis, from a patient treated with antithyroid drugs.

DNA of the CDR3: TGTGCCACCACCTTGGAGGGTGAAGCTTTCTTT. Protein: CATTLEGEAFF. The rearrangement joins TRBV15 to TRBJ1-1; D remains unclear. The CDR3 length is 11 residues. The ends were cut back, 7 bases at V and 7 bases at J, with 10 bases in the middle. Germline CDR1 and CDR2: LNHNV and YYDKDF (reference sequence).